This T cell receptor beta chain is drawn from a study of spatial heterogeneity in lung cancer. Study background: Sequence detection consistently recorded a greater number of beta-chain than alpha-chain sequences. Study-level results: Ubiquitous expanded tumor TCRs surfaced in blood more at resection than they did at follow-up.

The sample's time point: blood at routine non-recurrence follow-up after resection. Unsorted whole RNA of tumor, nontumor lung or frozen PBMC was sequenced. Many counts were recorded for this clonotype. Its target is unknown. TCRdb reanalysed the 5' RACE reads using MiXCR and keeps one entry per CDR3 protein. The table includes around 25,000 distinct CDR3 sequences, almost 5.5% detected once. Germline V gives CDR1 DFQATT, CDR2 SNEGSKA (reference sequence). V gave up 6 bases and J gave up 6 bases, with 11 bases separating them. This CDR3 contains 12 residues. The sequences come from PBMCs, collected at follow-up. The sequence was collected from a female donor with early-stage non-small cell lung cancer. The chain combines TRBV20-1 with TRBJ2-2, with D perhaps being TRBD1 or TRBD2 (5 bases each). The CDR3 coding sequence is TGCAGTGCGTCAGGGACGGCCGGGGAGCTGTTTTTT. This translates into CSASGTAGELFF.